Listed below are T cell receptor beta chains from one sample, sequenced in a study of vaccination effects on CD4 cells after COVID-19. The method was immunoSEQ multiplex PCR; TCRdb's version includes in-frame clones alone and lacks a portion of them. Among roughly 27,000 clones listed, around 82% were seen once. Their specific antigens are unknown. The sample here was CD4+ T cells from PBMCs cultured with HCoV-NL63 spike peptides, taken after COVID-19 vaccination. These receptors came from a human donor who received a COVID-19 vaccine. Some clones in this sample may be carry-over from other donors' samples. CDR3s include the opening cysteine and the closing phenylalanine or tryptophan. D genes are given only for firm matches. Clone size is given for some rows only: seen once, a few or many times, or a class if the clone is expanded.

j_gene,v_gene,abundance,d_gene,CDR3nt,CDR3aa
TRBJ2-6,TRBV2,NA,NA,TGTGCCAGCAACCTCGCGTCGGGCTCTGGGGCCAACGTCCTGACTTTC,CASNLASGSGANVLTF
TRBJ2-3,TRBV5-1,NA,NA,TGCGCCAGCAGCTTGGGGTACGGCACAGATACGCAGTATTTT,CASSLGYGTDTQYF
TRBJ2-5,TRBV6-2/TRBV6-3,NA,TRBD1,TGTGCCAGCAGTCCCAGGGGGCCGGGGAAAGAGACCCAGTACTTC,CASSPRGPGKETQYF
TRBJ1-4,TRBV6-5,NA,NA,TGTGCCAGCAGTTACTCCTGGGCCCGGTTGGAAAAACTGTTTTTT,CASSYSWARLEKLFF
TRBJ1-5,TRBV19,few,NA,TGTGCCAGTAGTATCGGGAAGGGCAGGAGGGATCAGCCCCAGCATTTT,CASSIGKGRRDQPQHF
TRBJ2-3,TRBV3-1/TRBV3-2,once,NA,TGTGCCAGCAGCCACAGCACAGATACGCAGTATTTT,CASSHSTDTQYF
TRBJ2-3,TRBV2,NA,TRBD1,TGTGCCAGCCGTACAGGGGATCTAAACACAGATACGCAGTATTTT,CASRTGDLNTDTQYF
TRBJ1-5,TRBV5-6,few,NA,TGTGCCAGCAGTAGACAGGACTATCCCAATCAGCCCCAGCATTTT,CASSRQDYPNQPQHF
TRBJ1-1,TRBV9,NA,NA,TGTGCCAGCAGCCCTATGACAGGAGTGAACACTGAAGCTTTCTTT,CASSPMTGVNTEAFF
TRBJ1-1,TRBV7-9,NA,NA,TGTGCCAGCAGCACAGGGTCCGGGAAGAACACTGAAGCTTTCTTT,CASSTGSGKNTEAFF
TRBJ1-4,TRBV2,once,TRBD1,TGTGCCAGCAGCCGACAGGGCCTCAATGAAAAACTGTTTTTT,CASSRQGLNEKLFF
TRBJ1-2,TRBV5-1,NA,NA,TGCGCCAGCAGCATTACACAGGATGGCTACACCTTC,CASSITQDGYTF
TRBJ2-1,TRBV7-2,NA,NA,TGTGCCAGCAGCTTACAGGGGTCGGACAATGAGCAGTTCTTC,CASSLQGSDNEQFF
TRBJ1-1,TRBV18,NA,TRBD1,TGTGCCAGCTCACCGGAGACAGGGGTAGCTTTCTTT,CASSPETGVAFF
TRBJ2-5,TRBV4-1,NA,NA,TGCGCCAGCAGCCAAGTATTGACCCGGGGGCGACAAGAGACCCAGTACTTC,CASSQVLTRGRQETQYF
TRBJ1-2,TRBV28,NA,TRBD1,TGTGCCAGCAGTACCAAAGGTGGGACAGGGGGCATTCGGTTCGGCTACACCTTC,CASSTKGGTGGIRFGYTF
TRBJ1-4,TRBV10-2,NA,NA,TGCGCCAGCAGTGAAAACAGGTTGAGAACTAATGAAAAACTGTTTTTT,CASSENRLRTNEKLFF
TRBJ1-3,TRBV30,once,NA,TGTGCCTGGAGTGAACCCATATCTGGAAACACCATATATTTT,CAWSEPISGNTIYF
TRBJ1-4,TRBV6-5,NA,TRBD1,TGTGCCAGCAGTCCAGGGACAGGGGGCTTTGAAAAACTGTTTTTT,CASSPGTGGFEKLFF
TRBJ2-1,TRBV24-1,NA,NA,TGTGCCACCAGTGACGGAGGCTCCTACAATGAGCAGTTCTTC,CATSDGGSYNEQFF
TRBJ2-4,TRBV4-2,once,TRBD2,TGTGCCAGCAGCCAAGGGTCCGGGGGGGGGCCGGAGAACATTCAGTACTTC,CASSQGSGGGPENIQYF
TRBJ2-3,TRBV6-2/TRBV6-3,few,NA,TGTGCCAGCAGTTACGTATCTCCCACAGATACGCAGTATTTT,CASSYVSPTDTQYF
TRBJ2-3,TRBV19,NA,NA,TGTGCCAGTAGTAGATCCTCGGGTAGCACAGATACGCAGTATTTT,CASSRSSGSTDTQYF
TRBJ2-5,TRBV21-1,NA,NA,TGTGCCAGCCACCCCAAACAGGGGGAAGAGACCCAGTACTTC,CASHPKQGEETQYF
TRBJ1-4,TRBV28,NA,NA,TGTGCCAGCAGTTTTGGAGGAGATGAAAAACTGTTTTTT,CASSFGGDEKLFF
TRBJ1-4,TRBV7-9,NA,NA,TGTGCCAGCAGCTCAACCGGACAGCGTCTGGGACTGTTTTTT,CASSSTGQRLGLFF
TRBJ2-5,TRBV24-1,NA,TRBD1,TGTGCCACCAGTGACTTACCGGGACAGGGCCAAGAGACCCAGTACTTC,CATSDLPGQGQETQYF
TRBJ2-5,TRBV10-1,NA,NA,TGCGCCAGCAGTACGAGCCGAGAGGTTAAGGAGACCCAGTACTTC,CASSTSREVKETQYF
TRBJ2-6,TRBV12-3/TRBV12-4,NA,NA,TGTGCCAGCAGTCTAATGGCCAACGTCCTGACTTTC,CASSLMANVLTF
TRBJ2-3,TRBV6-6,NA,TRBD2,TGTGCCAGCAGTCCGCTACTAGCGGGGAGCACAGATACGCAGTATTTT,CASSPLLAGSTDTQYF
TRBJ2-3,TRBV4-1,NA,TRBD2,TGCGCCAGCAGCCAAGATGCCCTCAGCGGGGGTCCCTCAGATACGCAGTATTTT,CASSQDALSGGPSDTQYF
TRBJ2-3,TRBV3-1/TRBV3-2,NA,TRBD2,TGTGCCAGCAGCCAGCGAAAAGCGGGGGGGATCTCTAGCACAGATACGCAGTATTTT,CASSQRKAGGISSTDTQYF
TRBJ2-3,TRBV4-2,NA,NA,TGTGCCAGCAGCCAAGGAACGGGCCTTCGCACAGATACGCAGTATTTT,CASSQGTGLRTDTQYF